This T cell receptor (beta chain) was captured by sequencing in a study of Ad26.COV2.S vaccination and SARS-CoV-2 variants. Study-wide background: The authors gave Ad26.COV2.S intramuscularly, either once or twice 56 days apart.

Regarding treatment: around 19 received Ad26.COV2.S at low or high dose, single or two shots; 5 received placebo; per-sample allocation not given. It was on day 63 after the first vaccine or placebo injection that samples were taken. Donor was an adult aged 18-55 years in Boston. Per germline, CDR1 SGHNT and CDR2 YYREEE (reference sequence). The CDR3 is 14 residues long. The V and J ends lost 6 bases and 1 base, in that order; junction bases with no gene match: 6. Here immunoSEQ multiplex PCR was the method, and the copy in TCRdb shows in-frame clones only, minus some. The table lists hundreds of thousands of clones, over 75% of them singletons.

This chain joins TRBV5-4 and TRBJ1-1; 7 nucleotides line up with TRBD1. Material: peripheral blood, obtained in a trial of Ad26.COV2.S vaccine versus placebo. This clonotype was sampled from a person aged 18 to 59 who received the Ad26.COV2.S COVID-19 vaccine or a placebo. DNA of the CDR3: TGTGCCAGCACCCGTCCAGGGGGGAACACTGAAGCTTTCTTT. Residues: CASTRPGGNTEAFF.